The 18 T cell receptor beta chains below were found in one sample sequenced in a study of response to subunit inactivated influenza vaccine. MiXCR, applied by TCRdb to the RT-PCR reads, yields one record per CDR3 protein. Of just over 300,000 distinct CDR3 sequences listed, 21% are singletons. Sequenced material: PBMCs from blood, taken less than 22 months after vaccination. Source of these receptors: a man between 50 and 70 years old who received an inactivated influenza vaccine.

This clonotype appeared a few times. This chain joins TRBV10-1 and TRBJ2-1; 10 bases agree with TRBD2. J gave up 6 bases and V 5 bases, and 4 bases lay outside the gene matches. Looked up from germline, CDR1 is WNHNN and CDR2 is SYGVQD (reference sequence). The CDR3 runs 14 residues. CDR3 region: CASSPSGGRNEQFF. The CDR3 coding sequence is TGCGCCAGCAGTCCTAGCGGGGGCCGCAATGAGCAGTTCTTC.

The chain combines TRBV28 with TRBJ1-3, with 7 bases fitting TRBD1. Trimming cost V 5 bases and J 1 base; bases outside gene matches: 2. Germline V lookup: CDR1 MDHEN, CDR2 SYDVKM. CDR3 size: 14 residues. Here the CDR3 reads CASSMTGSGNTIYF. CDR3 DNA: TGTGCCAGCAGTATGACAGGGTCTGGAAACACCATATATTTT.

This clonotype has at least ten counts. This rearrangement joins TRBV28 to TRBJ1-6, with D unclear. V lost 5 bases, J lost 9 bases, and 14 bases lay in between. Germline V CDR1 and CDR2: MDHEN, SYDVKM. The CDR3 covers 14 residues. In DNA form, the CDR3 reads TGTGCCAGCAGTCCGGGCCCCGAGGGTTCACCCCTCCACTTT. It translates to CASSPGPEGSPLHF.

In its sample, this clonotype was seen many times. The rearrangement uses TRBV5-6 and TRBJ2-2, with D possibly matching TRBD2 (6 bases). Germline lookup yields CDR1 SGHDT and CDR2 YYEEEE. The length of the CDR3 is 18 residues. Trimming pared 4 bases from V and 0 bases from J, leaving 19 bases between. In DNA, the CDR3 is TGTGCCAGCAGCGCGGAGGGGAGACGTAGGGCGAACACCGGGGAGCTGTTTTTT. It yields the protein CASSAEGRRRANTGELFF.

The rearrangement joins TRBV12-3 or TRBV12-4 to TRBJ2-3; 13 nucleotides agree with TRBD2. The CDR3 totals 17 residues. V lost 6 bases and J lost 3; bases outside the gene matches: 9. The CDR3 DNA is TGTGCCAGCAGCCGGACTAGACTAGCGGGAGGAACAGATACGCAGTATTTT. Encoded protein: CASSRTRLAGGTDTQYF.

In its sample, this clonotype was seen a few times. The genes are TRBV14 and TRBJ1-2; D is unclear. Trimming left V 3 bases short and J 5 bases short, with 7 bases between. This CDR3 has 12 residues. Germline-derived CDR1 and CDR2 are SGHDN and FVKESK. The CDR3 bases are TGTGCCAGCAGCCAGGACCCATATGGCTACACCTTC. This codes for CASSQDPYGYTF.

This clonotype was seen only a few times. V is TRBV3-1 and J is TRBJ1-1; D might be TRBD1 (5 bases). This CDR3 has 17 amino acids. Germline V CDR1 and CDR2: LGHDT, YNNKEL (reference sequence). The V and J ends lost 2 bases and 1 base respectively, with 17 bases between them. The chain's CDR3 is CASSQYRFDSGNTEAFF. For the CDR3, the DNA is TGTGCCAGCAGCCAATACCGCTTCGACAGTGGGAACACTGAAGCTTTCTTT.

This clonotype was observed many times. This chain uses TRBV5-1 with TRBJ1-2; possible D gene TRBD1, 5 bases. The germline V gene encodes CDR1 SGHRS and CDR2 YFSETQ. CDR3 length: 14 amino acids. Trimming removed 0 bases at V and 7 bases at J, with 13 bases between. The CDR3 DNA reads TGCGCCAGCAGCTTGGGACAGAGCCCCTCTGGCTACACCTTC. This translates into CASSLGQSPSGYTF.

J is TRBJ2-1 and V is TRBV5-1; D tentatively fits TRBD1 or TRBD2 (5 bases each). Per germline, CDR1 SGHRS and CDR2 YFSETQ. V was clipped by 0 bases and J by 0 bases, with 13 bases between them. The CDR3 extends over 17 amino acids. CDR3 in amino acids: CASSLEGPTSSYNEQFF. CDR3 nucleotides: TGCGCCAGCAGCTTGGAGGGACCCACAAGCTCCTACAATGAGCAGTTCTTC.

This clonotype was recorded at least ten times. The chain joins TRBV29-1 to TRBJ1-2; D possibly corresponds to TRBD1 (6 bases). V was trimmed by 3 bases and J by 7 bases, leaving 15 bases between them. There are 13 residues in the CDR3. Germline V gives CDR1 SQVTM, CDR2 ANQGSEA. The CDR3: CSVDGGNQAGYTF. For the CDR3, the DNA is TGCAGCGTTGACGGGGGCAACCAAGCTGGCTACACCTTC.

This chain connects TRBV20-1 to TRBJ2-7; tentative D call: TRBD1 (6 bases). Germline assignment: CDR1 DFQATT and CDR2 SNEGSKA (reference sequence). Trimming took off 7 bases at V and 1 base at J, with 17 bases between the two ends. CDR3 size: 14 residues. CDR3 DNA sequence: TGCAGTGTCAGGCCCCCACAGGGATCCTACGAGCAGTACTTC. This encodes CSVRPPQGSYEQYF.

The rearrangement joins TRBV7-2 to TRBJ1-1, with unresolved D. The V gene lost 0 bases and the J gene lost 2 bases, with 13 bases spanning the gap. The germline CDR1 and CDR2 sequences are SGHTA and FQGNSA. There are 16 residues in the CDR3. The CDR3 DNA reads as TGTGCCAGCAGCTTAGCGCTACCCCAGGTCAACACTGAAGCTTTCTTT. This encodes CASSLALPQVNTEAFF. The variable domain in full, completed from reference TRBV7-2 and TRBJ1-1, reads GAGVSQSPSNKVTEKGKDVELRCDPISGHTALYWYRQSLGQGLEFLIYFQGNSAPDKSGLPSDRFSAERTGGSVSTLTIQRTQQEDSAVYLCASSLALPQVNTEAFFGQGTRLTVV.

The sample holds many counts of this clonotype. The chain couples TRBV29-1 to TRBJ1-2, with 7 bases that match TRBD1. The CDR3 is 13 amino acids. Germline V gives CDR1 SQVTM, CDR2 ANQGSEA. After removal of 4 bases from V and 5 bases from J, the junction contained 7 bases not matched to a gene. CDR3 loop: CSVVRQGRYGYTF. In DNA, the CDR3 is TGCAGCGTTGTTAGACAGGGAAGATATGGCTACACCTTC. The full variable domain, in which reference TRBV29-1 and TRBJ1-2 provide the parts outside the CDR3, is SAVISQKPSRDICQRGTSLTIQCQVDSQVTMMFWYRQQPGQSLTLIATANQGSEATYESGFVIDKFPISRPNLTFSTLTVSNMSPEDSSIYLCSVVRQGRYGYTFGSGTRLTVV.

V gene TRBV6-1 combines with J gene TRBJ1-4; TRBD1 might be the D (5 bases). This CDR3 region has 16 residues. CDR1 and CDR2 (germline): MNHNS, SASEGT. Trimming removed 5 bases from V and 0 bases from J, with 13 bases in between. The CDR3 region has the DNA TGTGCCAGCAGTCCAGCCGGGGCCACAACTAATGAAAAACTGTTTTTT. As protein: CASSPAGATTNEKLFF.

This clonotype was seen just once. The genes are TRBV20-1 and TRBJ2-3; D possibly corresponds to TRBD2 (6 bases). Trimming removed 3 bases at V and 0 bases at J, with 10 bases between. Per the germline V gene, CDR1 is DFQATT and CDR2 is SNEGSKA (reference sequence). The CDR3 spans 14 residues. The CDR3 coding sequence is TGCAGTGCTAGCGGGAGTCGTAGCACAGATACGCAGTATTTT. This encodes CSASGSRSTDTQYF.

This clonotype was observed a single time. In DNA form, the CDR3 reads TGTGCCAGCAGTTTCGGAGGGTGGACAGGGGGAATCTCTGGGGCCAACGTCCTGACTTTC. The encoded protein is CASSFGGWTGGISGANVLTF. This rearrangement joins TRBV28 to TRBJ2-6; 10 nucleotides line up with TRBD1. Germline CDR1 reads MDHEN; CDR2 reads SYDVKM. J gave up 0 bases and V 3 bases, and 11 bases lay outside the gene matches. The CDR3 is 20 amino acids.

This rearrangement joins TRBV11-1 to TRBJ2-5, with TRBD1 identical over 8 bases. The CDR3 sequence is 14 residues long. CDR1 and CDR2 (germline): SGHAT, FQDESV (reference sequence). J lost 5 bases, V lost 4 bases, and 6 bases had no gene match. CDR3 protein: CASSSRQGWETQYF. The DNA for the CDR3 is TGTGCCAGCAGCTCGAGACAGGGGTGGGAGACCCAGTACTTC.

V gene TRBV9 combines with J gene TRBJ1-1; D is unclear. The CDR3 totals 15 residues. Trimming took 7 bases from V and 5 from J, leaving 21 bases between them. Germline values: CDR1 SGDLS, CDR2 YYNGEE. The chain's CDR3 is CASSLGQVGRTEAFF. DNA for the CDR3: TGTGCCAGCTCCCTCGGGCAAGTAGGTAGGACTGAAGCTTTCTTT.